The 20 T cell receptor beta chains reported below all come from one sample, sequenced in a study of identical twins. TCRdb analysed the 5' RACE reads with MiXCR anew, one entry per CDR3 protein. The table includes around 450,000 distinct CDR3 sequences, 14% detected once. In addition, the sample was reused for a study of yellow fever vaccine responses in identical twins.

Material: CD4+ T cells sorted from blood. These receptors all stem from a woman aged 18-29 years in good health.

The chain combines TRBV11-2 with TRBJ2-5, with 7 bases fitting TRBD1. V lost 6 bases, J lost 0 bases, and 7 bases stayed unmatched. The CDR3 has 15 residues. CDR1 and CDR2 from the germline V gene are SGHAT and FQNNGV. CDR3 coding DNA: TGTGCCAGCAGTCCGATAGGGGGCCACCAAGAGACCCAGTACTTC. Its protein is CASSPIGGHQETQYF.

This clonotype has a handful of counts. The rearrangement links TRBV6-5 to TRBJ2-5; 8 bases fit TRBD2. Unmatched junction bases numbered 8, after V lost 4 bases and J lost 4 bases. The CDR3 spans 15 residues. Per germline, CDR1 MNHEY and CDR2 SVGAGI. CDR3 in amino acids: CASSSPGLVGETQYF. In DNA, the CDR3 is TGTGCCAGCAGTTCCCCGGGACTAGTAGGAGAGACCCAGTACTTC.

This clonotype appeared a few times. The chain is built from TRBV5-1 and TRBJ2-1; TRBD1 is a possible D gene (6 bases). Trimming removed 7 bases from V and 4 bases from J, with 21 bases in between. In germline, CDR1 is SGHRS, CDR2 YFSETQ. The CDR3 length is 16 residues. The CDR3 nucleotides are TGCGCCAGCCACGACAGGTATGGCCGCAGGTACAATGAGCAGTTCTTC. Protein product: CASHDRYGRRYNEQFF.

The CDR3 sequence is CASSLRGTTEAFF. The CDR3 DNA sequence: TGTGCCAGCAGCTTAAGGGGAACCACTGAAGCTTTCTTT. The chain has TRBV11-3 and TRBJ1-1; TRBD1 is a possible D gene (5 bases). This CDR3 is 13 amino acids long. The germline V gene has CDR1 SGHNT and CDR2 YENEEA. Deletions cut 2 bases from V and 4 bases from J, with 8 bases between.

This chain connects TRBV12-3 or TRBV12-4 to TRBJ2-7; TRBD2 is a possible D gene (6 bases). Trimming cost V 4 bases and J 4 bases, with 14 bases left between them. This CDR3 has 14 amino acids. The DNA for the CDR3 is TGTGCCAGCAGTTCGCCCGGGACTGGGTACGAGCAGTACTTC. Translation: CASSSPGTGYEQYF.

The rearrangement uses TRBV2 and TRBJ2-1; tentatively, D is TRBD1 or TRBD2 (5 bases each). Germline CDR1 SNHLY, CDR2 FYNNEI. The CDR3 runs 15 residues. V lost 6 bases and J lost 0, with 12 bases in between. For the CDR3, the DNA is TGTGCCAGCAGATTTGCAGGGAGCTCCTACAATGAGCAGTTCTTC. Its translation is CASRFAGSSYNEQFF.

The sample holds many counts of this clonotype. V usage is TRBV20-1 and J usage is TRBJ2-5, with D tentatively TRBD1 or TRBD2 (5 bases each). Trimming took 1 base from V and 0 from J, leaving 9 bases between them. Germline values: CDR1 DFQATT, CDR2 SNEGSKA (reference sequence). The CDR3 consists of 14 residues. The CDR3 here is CSARGGRNQETQYF. The CDR3 region has the DNA TGCAGTGCTAGAGGGGGACGGAACCAAGAGACCCAGTACTTC.

The rearrangement joins TRBV11-2 to TRBJ2-2; D ambiguous. The CDR3 sequence is 12 residues long. V gave up 6 bases and J gave up 6 bases, with 8 bases separating them. Germline V gene lookup returns CDR1 SGHAT and CDR2 FQNNGV. CDR3 amino acids: CASRGWAGELFF. In DNA form, the CDR3 reads TGTGCCAGCAGGGGCTGGGCCGGGGAGCTGTTTTTT.

This clonotype was counted only a few times. The chain has TRBV11-3 and TRBJ1-4, with D possibly matching TRBD1 (5 bases). Trimming shortened V by 0 bases and J by 4 bases, and 12 bases separated the two germline ends. The CDR3 totals 16 residues. The germline V gene has CDR1 SGHNT and CDR2 YENEEA. CDR3 sequence (DNA): TGTGCCAGCAGCTTAGAGGGGCGTGGGTGTAATGAAAAACTGTTTTTT. Translated, it gives CASSLEGRGCNEKLFF.

This rearrangement joins TRBV2 to TRBJ2-2; 7 nucleotides agree with TRBD2. The CDR3 has 18 amino acids. Germline V CDR1 and CDR2: SNHLY, FYNNEI. Trimming removed 4 bases from V and 1 base from J; junction bases left unmatched: 12. CDR3 loop: CASSGDWLGGGNTGELFF. The CDR3 DNA reads TGTGCCAGCAGTGGAGACTGGTTAGGCGGGGGGAACACCGGGGAGCTGTTTTTT.

In its sample, this clonotype was seen a few times. The V gene is TRBV12-3 or TRBV12-4, the J gene TRBJ2-7; 7 bases are shared with TRBD1. CDR3 size: 14 residues. V lost 5 bases, J lost 7 bases, and 11 bases stayed unmatched. Here the CDR3 DNA reads TGTGCCAGCAGTATCGAGACAGGGAAGGGGGAGCAGTACTTC. It encodes CASSIETGKGEQYF.

This clonotype occurred a few times. J is TRBJ1-6 and V is TRBV7-2; D unresolved. The CDR3 runs to 13 residues. In germline, CDR1 is SGHTA, CDR2 FQGNSA. Trimming took off 5 bases at V and 5 bases at J, with 7 bases between the two ends. CDR3 nucleotides: TGTGCCAGCAGCCGAGAAGATAATTCACCCCTCCACTTT. This encodes CASSREDNSPLHF.

This clonotype was seen only a few times. J is TRBJ2-1 and V is TRBV28, with D possibly TRBD2 on 6 matching bases. V gave up 8 bases and J gave up 0 bases, with 14 bases separating them. Germline CDR1 MDHEN, CDR2 SYDVKM. The CDR3 covers 15 residues. The CDR3 coding sequence is TGTGCCAGCTTCACGACTAGTTTCTCCTACAATGAGCAGTTCTTC. Its translation is CASFTTSFSYNEQFF.

This clonotype occurred a few times. V is TRBV12-3 or TRBV12-4 and J is TRBJ2-1, with D possibly TRBD2 on 5 matching bases. V lost 5 bases, J lost 6 bases, and 14 bases lay in between. This CDR3 has 14 amino acids. The CDR3 sequence: CASSRPEGRNEQFF. The CDR3 nucleotides are TGTGCCAGCAGTCGACCAGAGGGCCGCAATGAGCAGTTCTTC.

This clonotype was counted only a few times. This chain links TRBV6-2 or TRBV6-3 with TRBJ2-5; 7 bases line up with TRBD1. The CDR3 runs to 16 residues. V lost 7 bases and J lost 5; bases outside the gene matches: 16. The germline V gene encodes CDR1 MNHEY and CDR2 SVGEGT. Here the CDR3 DNA reads TGTGCCAGCAAACTTACGGGACAGCGGACGGGGGAGACCCAGTACTTC. Translation gives CASKLTGQRTGETQYF.

This clonotype showed up many times. The chain carries TRBV29-1 and TRBJ2-5; a possible D gene is TRBD1 (6 bases). V dropped 7 bases and J dropped 5 bases, with 14 bases sitting between them. This CDR3 has 12 residues. Germline V gene sequence: CDR1 SQVTM, CDR2 ANQGSEA. The CDR3 DNA is TGCAGCGCAGGGAACAGGGTGGAGACCCAGTACTTC. Translation gives CSAGNRVETQYF.

This clonotype showed up just a few times. The chain has TRBV24-1 and TRBJ2-5; tentative D call: TRBD2 (6 bases). The CDR3 totals 15 residues. V shed 2 bases and J shed 4 bases, with 13 bases lying between them. The germline V gene has CDR1 KGHDR and CDR2 SFDVKD. This CDR3 is CATSDSSGFSETQYF. CDR3 coding DNA: TGTGCCACCAGTGATTCAAGCGGGTTTTCAGAGACCCAGTACTTC.

V and J are TRBV10-3 and TRBJ2-1; 10 bases map to TRBD2. V lost 3 bases to trimming and J lost 5 bases; unmatched junction nucleotides: 4. CDR3 size: 15 residues. Germline V lookup: CDR1 ENHRY, CDR2 SYGVKD. The CDR3 region is CAISDRLAGDNEQFF. The CDR3 coding sequence is TGTGCCATCAGTGATCGGCTAGCGGGGGACAATGAGCAGTTCTTC.

This clonotype was seen more than once but under ten times. The rearrangement uses TRBV12-3 or TRBV12-4 and TRBJ2-3, with D hard to call. Trimming removed 0 bases from V and 6 bases from J, with 13 bases in between. The CDR3 is 15 amino acids. The CDR3 DNA reads as TGTGCCAGCAGTTTAGCGCCGTCCCTGAAGGATACGCAGTATTTT. Amino acid sequence: CASSLAPSLKDTQYF.

The rearrangement links TRBV12-3 or TRBV12-4 to TRBJ2-5; 16 bases agree with TRBD2. The J segment lost 0 bases and the V segment lost 5 bases, leaving 6 bases of the junction unmatched. This CDR3 is built from 18 residues. CDR3 coding DNA: TGTGCCAGCAGTCCGGGACTAGCGGGAGGGAAAAACCAAGAGACCCAGTACTTC. It specifies CASSPGLAGGKNQETQYF.